This T cell receptor beta chain was observed in a study of CD8+ T cells in alopecia areata. The sequencing template was cDNA reverse transcribed from extracted RNA. The assay was immunoSEQ multiplex PCR, and TCRdb's table has in-frame clones only and misses some. The sample holds 150,000 to 200,000 clones; about 60% are singletons and the top ten take approximately 12%. Treatment reported: oral pan-JAK inhibitor, 5-10 mg twice daily. As concerns this clone: This same CDR3 is encoded by further DNA sequences in the sample.

Germline V CDR1 and CDR2: LNHDA, SQIVND (reference sequence). The ends were cut back, 3 bases at V and 0 bases at J, with 9 bases in the middle. The CDR3 loop spans 15 amino acids. This clonotype originated in a human donor with alopecia areata. V gene TRBV19 combines with J gene TRBJ1-5, with D maybe TRBD1 (6 bases). The sequencing used CD8+ T cells sorted from blood, collected at week 24, from a patient treated with tofacitinib. The CDR3: CASSISGASNQPQHF. In nucleotides, the CDR3 is TGTGCCAGTAGTATTTCAGGGGCTAGCAATCAGCCCCAGCATTTT.